The next 6 T cell receptor beta chains were all read from a single sample in a study of cytomegalovirus exposure and HLA in healthy donors. PCR involved 60 Vbeta and 13 Jbeta primers. Assay used: immunoSEQ multiplex PCR; TCRdb lists only in-frame clones, some missing. Here the sample spans 100,000 to 150,000 clones, roughly four fifths being singletons. Sequenced: PBMCs. These receptors came from a woman aged 40 to 55 in good health and CMV-seropositive.

CDR3 sequence (DNA): TGTGCCAGCAGGGGGACACATGCCTCTGGAAACACCATATATTTT. Translation gives CASRGTHASGNTIYF. The rearrangement joins TRBV6-1 to TRBJ1-3; possible D gene TRBD1, 6 bases. The germline V gene encodes CDR1 MNHNS and CDR2 SASEGT. V was pared by 6 bases and J by 0 bases, with 12 bases between. The CDR3 runs 15 residues.

This clone has just one count. This sequence joins TRBV2 and TRBJ2-7; a weak D match, TRBD1 (6 bases). The CDR3 runs to 15 residues. V was cut by 1 base and J by 4 bases, with 14 bases left in between. Germline CDR1 reads SNHLY; CDR2 reads FYNNEI. The CDR3 DNA reads TGTGCCAGCAGTGAAGGGCCAGGGGTTTCGTACGAGCAGTACTTC. Translating gives CASSEGPGVSYEQYF.

The chain employs TRBV18 and TRBJ1-5, with D possibly matching TRBD1 (6 bases). There are 16 residues in the CDR3. V lost 0 bases and J lost 0, with 9 bases in between. The V gene's germline CDR1 is KGHSH and CDR2 LQKENI. The CDR3 here is CASSPPDRYSNQPQHF. CDR3 DNA sequence: TGTGCCAGCTCACCACCGGACAGATATAGCAATCAGCCCCAGCATTTT.

Comments on this clone: At one end, the junction sequence differs from germline, possibly due to a read error. This chain joins TRBV29-1 and TRBJ2-1, with 7 bases that match TRBD2. This CDR3 contains 10 residues. From germline, CDR1 is SQVTM and CDR2 ANQGSEA. The CDR3 is CSVVDGGWLF. The CDR3 DNA reads as TGCAGCGTTGTCGACGGGGGGTGGCTCTTC.

V gene TRBV7-2 combines with J gene TRBJ1-1; D not resolved. The CDR3 is 16 residues long. Between the trimmed V and J ends, which lost 1 base and 0 bases, there was a span of 12 bases. Germline V gene sequence: CDR1 SGHTA, CDR2 FQGNSA. Here the CDR3 DNA reads TGTGCCAGCAGCTTAGTTGGAACAGCCATGAACACTGAAGCTTTCTTT. Translation gives CASSLVGTAMNTEAFF.

V usage is TRBV10-3 and J usage is TRBJ2-3; TRBD2 matches 13 bases. The CDR3 extends over 16 amino acids. Germline V gene data show CDR1 as ENHRY and CDR2 as SYGVKD. V shed 6 bases and J 2 bases; nucleotides not matched to a gene: 5. CDR3: CAIRGTSGEFTDTQYF. The CDR3 bases are TGTGCCATCAGGGGGACTAGCGGGGAGTTCACAGATACGCAGTATTTT.